This T cell receptor beta chain was captured in a study of prognosis after radiotherapy for stage I lung cancer. Study-wide background: A handful of patients receiving radiotherapy then developed distant metastases (median around 7 months), with around 16 showing no significant progression. Study results and limitations: Differing TRBV and TRBJ gene usage was reportedly seen between patients with and without metastases. Post-treatment Shannon entropy following stereotactic body radiation therapy was lower among patients who developed distant metastases.

CDR3 of TCR beta was amplified from genomic DNA via a two-round multiplex PCR. First-round PCR used primers specific to each TRBV and TRBJ gene. TCRdb re-derived calls from the multiplex PCR reads in MiXCR, one entry per CDR3 protein. The table shows some 14,000 distinct CDR3 sequences, with roughly 31% occurring only once. Deletions cut 7 bases from V and 4 bases from J, with 19 bases between. Germline lookup yields CDR1 MNHNS and CDR2 SASEGT. The CDR3 extends over 15 amino acids. At least ten counts were recorded for this clonotype. What it recognizes is unknown. Sequences were derived from PBMCs, sampled before or after stereotactic body radiation therapy (not recorded which). This clonotype was sampled from a donor over 45 with non-small cell lung cancer. The rearrangement uses TRBV6-1 and TRBJ1-2; D unclear. As DNA, the CDR3 is TGTGCCAGCACCCAATCCTCCGATACTCTCTATGGCTACACCTTC. Its translation: CASTQSSDTLYGYTF.